The present TCR beta chain was sequenced within a study of beta chain features in type 1 diabetes. At the level of the study: No age, gender or cell yield differences were seen between patients and healthy donors. The examined sorted cells totaled fewer than 110,000,000 across samples.

Sequencing targeted expressed TCRB transcripts, as all isolated RNA had been reverse transcribed. Produced via immunoSEQ multiplex PCR; TCRdb's table is partial and in-frame only. This sample yields about 620,000 clones, of which less than 20% are seen a single time; around 0.095% belongs to the top ten. Each donor gave one heparinised blood draw averaging about 110 mL. Each of the CD4+ naive, central memory, regulatory and stem cell-like memory populations was sorted via CD45RO/CCR7/CD25/CD127/CD95/CD27. The sample holds a few counts of this clone. This CDR3 is built from 16 residues. Germline V gives CDR1 SGHRS, CDR2 YFSETQ. The V segment lost 4 bases and the J segment 5 bases; nucleotides outside the gene matches: 9.

The sequence was obtained from a man younger than 30 in good health. Sequencing used naive CD4+ T cells from blood. V and J are TRBV5-1 and TRBJ2-5, with TRBD2 identical over 12 bases. CDR3 sequence (DNA): TGCGCCAGCAGCCCCTCTAGCGGGAGGGCCGGGGAGACCCAGTACTTC. Translating it yields CASSPSSGRAGETQYF. Using reference TRBV5-1 and TRBJ2-5 for the parts outside the CDR3, the full variable domain is KAGVTQTPRYLIKTRGQQVTLSCSPISGHRSVSWYQQTPGQGLQFLFEYFSETQRNKGNFPGRFSGRQFSNSRSEMNVSTLELGDSALYLCASSPSSGRAGETQYFGPGTRLLVL.